This T cell receptor beta chain derives from a study of OX40 agonist ivuxolimab in advanced cancers. Across the study: Of mixed ages from about 23 to 90 and averaging around 60 years, the group was about 86% male. Three patients responded partially, comprising one with hepatocellular carcinoma and two with cutaneous melanoma. Findings and caveats of the study: At doses 0.1 to 3.0 mg/kg, CD4+ and CD8+ clones expanded. Partial responders receiving 0.1-3.0 mg/kg showed among the lowest clonal expansion.

Germline lookup yields CDR1 LNHDA and CDR2 SQIVND (reference sequence). The CDR3 sequence is 14 residues long. Trimming took 6 bases from V and 4 from J, leaving 15 bases between them. A remark on this clone: Its target is unknown.

Profiled with immunoSEQ multiplex PCR; TCRdb holds only in-frame clones, not every one. The top ten clones hold around 23% of a sample with 35,000 to 50,000 clones, 70% to 85% of them seen once. The chain recombines TRBV19 with TRBJ2-5; D is perhaps TRBD1 (6 bases). The specimen comprised CD4+ or CD8+ T cells sorted from blood, sampled in a trial of the OX40 agonist ivuxolimab. The receptor was derived from an adult with an advanced solid tumor such as melanoma, head and neck, liver or kidney cancer. The CDR3 sequence is CASSEQGGTETQYF. The CDR3 DNA is TGTGCCAGTAGCGAACAGGGTGGGACAGAGACCCAGTACTTC.